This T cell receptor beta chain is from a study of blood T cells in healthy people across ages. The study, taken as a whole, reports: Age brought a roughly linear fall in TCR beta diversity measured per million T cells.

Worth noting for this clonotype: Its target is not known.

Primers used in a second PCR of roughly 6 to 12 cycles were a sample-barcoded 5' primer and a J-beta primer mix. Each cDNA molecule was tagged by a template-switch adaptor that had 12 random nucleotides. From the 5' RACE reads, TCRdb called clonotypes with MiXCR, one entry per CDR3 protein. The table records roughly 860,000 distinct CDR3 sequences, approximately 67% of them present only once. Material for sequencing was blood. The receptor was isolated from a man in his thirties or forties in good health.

This CDR3 is CASSFISISGGGVTDTQYF. The CDR3, as DNA: TGTGCCAGCAGTTTCATAAGTATCTCTGGCGGGGGGGTAACAGATACGCAGTATTTT. The V gene is TRBV27, the J gene TRBJ2-3; 9 nucleotides match TRBD2. There are 19 residues in the CDR3. The V and J ends lost 3 bases and 3 bases, in that order; junction bases with no gene match: 16. Germline V lookup: CDR1 MNHEY, CDR2 SMNVEV (reference sequence).